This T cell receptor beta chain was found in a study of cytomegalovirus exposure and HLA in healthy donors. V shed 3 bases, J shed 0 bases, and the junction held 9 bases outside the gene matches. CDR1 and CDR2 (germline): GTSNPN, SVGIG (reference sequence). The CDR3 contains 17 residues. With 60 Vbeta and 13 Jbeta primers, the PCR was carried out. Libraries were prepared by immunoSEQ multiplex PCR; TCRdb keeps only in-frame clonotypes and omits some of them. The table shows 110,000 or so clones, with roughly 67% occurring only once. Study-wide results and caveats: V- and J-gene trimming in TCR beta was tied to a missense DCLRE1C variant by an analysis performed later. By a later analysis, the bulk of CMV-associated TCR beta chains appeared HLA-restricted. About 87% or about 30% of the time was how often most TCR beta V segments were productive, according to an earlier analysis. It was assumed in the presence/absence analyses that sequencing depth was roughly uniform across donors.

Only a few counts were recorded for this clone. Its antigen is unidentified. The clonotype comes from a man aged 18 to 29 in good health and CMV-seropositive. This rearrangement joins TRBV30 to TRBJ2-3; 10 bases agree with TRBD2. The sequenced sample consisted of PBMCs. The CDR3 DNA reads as TGTGCCTGGAGAACGCTAGCGGGGGCCCCTAGCACAGATACGCAGTATTTT. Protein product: CAWRTLAGAPSTDTQYF.